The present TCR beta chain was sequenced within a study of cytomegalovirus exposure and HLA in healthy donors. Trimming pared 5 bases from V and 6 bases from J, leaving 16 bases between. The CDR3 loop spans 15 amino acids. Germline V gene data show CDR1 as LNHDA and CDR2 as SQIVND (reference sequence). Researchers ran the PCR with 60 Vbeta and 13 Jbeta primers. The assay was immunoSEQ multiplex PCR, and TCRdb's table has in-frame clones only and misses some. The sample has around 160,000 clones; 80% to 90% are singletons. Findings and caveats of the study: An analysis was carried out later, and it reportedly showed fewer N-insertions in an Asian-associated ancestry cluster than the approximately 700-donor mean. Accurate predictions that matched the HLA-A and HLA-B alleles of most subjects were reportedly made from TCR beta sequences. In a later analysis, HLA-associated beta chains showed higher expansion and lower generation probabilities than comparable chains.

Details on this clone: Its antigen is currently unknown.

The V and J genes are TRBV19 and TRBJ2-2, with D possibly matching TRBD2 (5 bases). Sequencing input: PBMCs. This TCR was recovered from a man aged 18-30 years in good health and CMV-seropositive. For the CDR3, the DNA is TGTGCCAGTAGTCGGACTGCCGATAATCCCGGGGAGCTGTTTTTT. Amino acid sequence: CASSRTADNPGELFF.